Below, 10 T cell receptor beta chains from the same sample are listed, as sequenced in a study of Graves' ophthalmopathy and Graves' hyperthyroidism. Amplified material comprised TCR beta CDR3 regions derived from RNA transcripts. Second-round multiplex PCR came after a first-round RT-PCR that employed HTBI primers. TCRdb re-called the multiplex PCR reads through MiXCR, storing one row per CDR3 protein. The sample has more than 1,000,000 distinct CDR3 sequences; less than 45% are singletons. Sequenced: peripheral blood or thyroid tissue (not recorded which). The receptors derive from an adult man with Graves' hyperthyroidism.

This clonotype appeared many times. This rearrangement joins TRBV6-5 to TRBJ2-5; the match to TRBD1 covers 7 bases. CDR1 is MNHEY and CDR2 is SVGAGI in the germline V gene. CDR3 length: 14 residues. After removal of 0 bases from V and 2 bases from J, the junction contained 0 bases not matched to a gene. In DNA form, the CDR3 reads TGTGCCAGCAGTTACTCGGACAGGCAAGAGACCCAGTACTTC. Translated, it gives CASSYSDRQETQYF.

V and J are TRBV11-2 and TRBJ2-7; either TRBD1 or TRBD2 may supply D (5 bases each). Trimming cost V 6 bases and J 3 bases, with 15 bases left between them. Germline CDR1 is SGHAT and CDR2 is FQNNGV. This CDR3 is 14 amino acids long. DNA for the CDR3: TGTGCCAGCAGGAGGGCAGACAGAAGCTACGAGCAGTACTTC. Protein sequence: CASRRADRSYEQYF.

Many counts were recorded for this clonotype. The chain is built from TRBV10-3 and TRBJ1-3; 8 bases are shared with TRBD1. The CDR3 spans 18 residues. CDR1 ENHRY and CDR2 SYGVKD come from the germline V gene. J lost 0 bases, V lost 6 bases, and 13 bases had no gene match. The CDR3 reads CAISGDGQGGFSGNTIYF. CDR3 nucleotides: TGTGCCATCAGCGGTGATGGACAGGGTGGGTTCTCTGGAAACACCATATATTTT.

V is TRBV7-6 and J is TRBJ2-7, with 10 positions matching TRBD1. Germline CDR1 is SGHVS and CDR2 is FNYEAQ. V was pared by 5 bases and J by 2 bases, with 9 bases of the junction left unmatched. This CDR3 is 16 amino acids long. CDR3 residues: CASSTGQGMTTYEQYF. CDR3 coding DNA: TGTGCCAGCAGCACGGGACAGGGGATGACGACCTACGAGCAGTACTTC.

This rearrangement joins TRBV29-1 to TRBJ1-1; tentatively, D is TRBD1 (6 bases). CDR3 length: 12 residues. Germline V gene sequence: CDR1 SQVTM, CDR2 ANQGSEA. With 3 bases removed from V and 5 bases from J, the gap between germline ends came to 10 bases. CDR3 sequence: CSVEGARTEAFF. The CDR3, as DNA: TGCAGCGTTGAGGGGGCGCGTACTGAAGCTTTCTTT.

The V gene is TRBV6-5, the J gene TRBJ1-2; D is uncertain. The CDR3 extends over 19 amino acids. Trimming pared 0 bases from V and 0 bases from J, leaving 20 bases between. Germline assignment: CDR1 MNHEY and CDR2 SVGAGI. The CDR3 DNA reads TGTGCCAGCAGTTACTCTTTACAGCGGTTAACGACGGCTAACTATGGCTACACCTTC. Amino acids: CASSYSLQRLTTANYGYTF.

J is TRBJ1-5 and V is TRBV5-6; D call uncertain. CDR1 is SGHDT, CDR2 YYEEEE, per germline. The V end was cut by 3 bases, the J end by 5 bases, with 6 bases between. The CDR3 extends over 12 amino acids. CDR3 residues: CASSYTDQPQHF. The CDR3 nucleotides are TGTGCCAGCAGCTACACCGATCAGCCCCAGCATTTT.

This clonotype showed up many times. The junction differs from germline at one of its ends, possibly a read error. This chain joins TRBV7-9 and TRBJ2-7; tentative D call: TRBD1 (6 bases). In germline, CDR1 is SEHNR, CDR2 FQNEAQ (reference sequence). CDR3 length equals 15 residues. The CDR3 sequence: CASSLTGTSSSEQYF. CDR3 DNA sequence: TGTGCCAGCAGCTTAACAGGGACCTCTTCCTCCGAGCAGTACTTC.

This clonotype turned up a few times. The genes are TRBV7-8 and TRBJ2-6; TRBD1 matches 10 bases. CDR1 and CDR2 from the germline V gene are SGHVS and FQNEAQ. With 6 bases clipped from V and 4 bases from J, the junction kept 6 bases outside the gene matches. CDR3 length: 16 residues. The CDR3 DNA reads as TGTGCCAGCAGGTCTGGGACAGGGGTCGGGGCCAACGTCCTGACTTTC. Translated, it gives CASRSGTGVGANVLTF.

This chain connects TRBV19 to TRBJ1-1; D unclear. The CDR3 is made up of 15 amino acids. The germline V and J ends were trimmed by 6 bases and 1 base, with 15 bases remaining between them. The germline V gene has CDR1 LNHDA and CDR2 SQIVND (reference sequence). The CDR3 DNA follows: TGTGCCAGTAGAACGAATTTTAGGCCGAACACTGAAGCTTTCTTT. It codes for CASRTNFRPNTEAFF.